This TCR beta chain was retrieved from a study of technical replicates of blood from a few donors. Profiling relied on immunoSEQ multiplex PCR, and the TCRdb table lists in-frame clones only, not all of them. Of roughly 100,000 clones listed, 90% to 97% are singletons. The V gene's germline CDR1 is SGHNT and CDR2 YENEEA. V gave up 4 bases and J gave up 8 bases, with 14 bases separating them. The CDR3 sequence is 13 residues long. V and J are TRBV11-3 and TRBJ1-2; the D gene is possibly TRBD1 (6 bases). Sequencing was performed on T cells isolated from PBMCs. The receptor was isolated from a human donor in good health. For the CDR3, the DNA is TGTGCCAGCAGCTCAGGGCCAGGGGTAGGCTACACCTTC. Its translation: CASSSGPGVGYTF.